The 8 T cell receptor beta chains below were found in one sample sequenced in a study of radiation and T cells in renal cell carcinoma. Generated by immunoSEQ multiplex PCR, the TCRdb table keeps only in-frame clones and is missing some. The data contain more than 100,000 clones, more than 75% of them singletons. Stated time point: blood 2 weeks post-SBRT. The treatment was: 15 Gy SBRT to primary tumor, nephrectomy 4 weeks later. The source material was blood, sampled from a patient whose treatment included radiotherapy and nephrectomy. The receptor source for this set is a woman aged 70-85 years with renal cell carcinoma.

The J gene is TRBJ1-3, the V gene TRBV4-1; D uncertain. The germline gives CDR1 MGHRA, CDR2 YSYEKL. V was shortened by 4 bases and J by 0 bases, with 10 bases between the two germline ends. This CDR3 contains 15 residues. The CDR3 sequence is CASSPSQISGNTIYF. The CDR3 region has the DNA TGCGCCAGCAGCCCGAGTCAGATCTCTGGAAACACCATATATTTT.

V usage is TRBV4-3 and J usage is TRBJ1-3; D uncertain. The germline V and J ends were trimmed by 0 bases and 0 bases, with 3 bases remaining between them. The germline CDR1 and CDR2 sequences are LGHNA and YSLEER. The CDR3 is made up of 14 amino acids. The CDR3 DNA is TGCGCCAGCAGCCAAGACAGCTCTGGAAACACCATATATTTT. It encodes CASSQDSSGNTIYF.

The chain links TRBV19 to TRBJ1-1; a possible D gene is TRBD1 (6 bases). CDR1 and CDR2 (germline): LNHDA, SQIVND (reference sequence). Trimming removed 5 bases at V and 2 bases at J, with 18 bases between. The CDR3 consists of 16 residues. In DNA form, the CDR3 reads TGTGCCAGTAGTTTGCGTGACAGGAGGTTAAACACTGAAGCTTTCTTT. This translates into CASSLRDRRLNTEAFF.

The J gene is TRBJ1-1, the V gene TRBV5-1, with D tentatively TRBD1 (6 bases). Looked up from germline, CDR1 is SGHRS and CDR2 is YFSETQ. The V and J ends lost 4 bases and 1 base respectively, with 8 bases between them. The CDR3 extends over 13 amino acids. The CDR3 loop reads CASSRDKNTEAFF. The CDR3 region has the DNA TGCGCCAGCAGCCGGGACAAGAACACTGAAGCTTTCTTT.

V is TRBV6-5 and J is TRBJ2-2; no reliable D call. V was trimmed by 7 bases and J by 5 bases, leaving 11 bases between them. The CDR3 consists of 13 residues. The germline V gene has CDR1 MNHEY and CDR2 SVGAGI. In nucleotides, the CDR3 is TGTGCCAGCACTCTCCCTGGGACCGGGGAGCTGTTTTTT. Translating gives CASTLPGTGELFF.

The CDR3 DNA reads TGTGCCAGTAGTGACAATCTAGGGGGACAGGGCCGGAGAAAACTGTTTTTT. Amino acids: CASSDNLGGQGRRKLFF. The V gene is TRBV19, the J gene TRBJ1-4; 9 bases map to TRBD1. The CDR3 has 17 residues. The junction had 17 bases not matched to a gene; V was cut back by 5 bases and J by 10 bases. Germline V CDR1 and CDR2: LNHDA, SQIVND (reference sequence).

V gene TRBV6-5 combines with J gene TRBJ1-6; D unclear. This CDR3 comprises 12 residues. Germline assignment: CDR1 MNHEY and CDR2 SVGAGI. The V end was cut by 1 base, the J end by 8 bases, with 3 bases between. The CDR3 here is CASSYFDSPLHF. The CDR3 nucleotides are TGTGCCAGCAGTTACTTCGATTCACCCCTCCACTTT.

The gene calls are TRBV19 and TRBJ2-7; 8 bases line up with TRBD2. This CDR3 is 17 amino acids long. After removal of 4 bases from V and 0 bases from J, the junction contained 11 bases not matched to a gene. Germline V gene lookup returns CDR1 LNHDA and CDR2 SQIVND (reference sequence). The CDR3 spells CASSKGPTSVSSYEQYF. In DNA, the CDR3 is TGTGCCAGTAGTAAGGGACCGACTAGCGTGAGCTCCTACGAGCAGTACTTC.